This T cell receptor (beta chain) was sequenced in a study of hypomethylating agent response in myelodysplastic syndrome. Overall study context: Donors were myelodysplastic syndrome patients: 2 female, roughly ten male.

The repertoire was sequenced with immunoSEQ multiplex PCR; TCRdb's copy has only in-frame clones and lacks some. The sample has some 6,000 clones; 83% are singletons. The CDR3 has 13 residues. Germline V CDR1 and CDR2: PRHDT, FYEKMQ (reference sequence). Trimming left V 7 bases short and J 8 bases short, with 15 bases between. Sample: bone marrow, taken before or after starting hypomethylating agent treatment for myelodysplastic syndrome (not recorded which). This receptor was identified in a human donor with myelodysplastic syndrome. V and J are TRBV13 and TRBJ1-3; a weak D match, TRBD1 (5 bases). The CDR3 DNA is TGTGCCAGCAAGCTGGAGGGGACGGACACCATATATTTT. It encodes CASKLEGTDTIYF.